This passage covers 8 T cell receptor beta chains from one sample sequenced in a study of early T cells in non-severe SARS-CoV-2 infection. MiXCR, applied by TCRdb to the 5' RACE reads, yields one record per CDR3 protein. Of around 53,000 distinct CDR3 sequences listed, approximately 12% are singletons. Source: whole blood, taken at baseline. The receptors shown here come from an adult who was a healthcare worker with PCR-confirmed SARS-CoV-2 infection or an uninfected control (not recorded which).

This clonotype was detected ten times or more. The V and J genes are TRBV28 and TRBJ2-7; 9 nucleotides agree with TRBD1. Germline V lookup: CDR1 MDHEN, CDR2 SYDVKM. CDR3 length: 16 residues. The ends lost 5 bases at V and 0 bases at J; junction bases unmatched: 8. This CDR3 reads CASSPPRGQGSYEQYF. Written as DNA, the CDR3 is TGTGCCAGCAGTCCCCCCAGGGGACAGGGCTCCTACGAGCAGTACTTC.

The V and J genes are TRBV6-5 and TRBJ1-2; TRBD1 might be the D (6 bases). The V end was cut by 4 bases, the J end by 4 bases, with 13 bases between. The V gene's germline CDR1 is MNHEY and CDR2 SVGAGI. The CDR3 sequence is 14 residues long. CDR3 DNA: TGTGCCAGCAGTTCAGGGGATAGGGGCTATGGCTACACCTTC. As protein: CASSSGDRGYGYTF.

The chain employs TRBV11-3 and TRBJ2-1, with D tentatively TRBD2 (5 bases). The CDR3 length is 17 residues. Trimming took off 0 bases at V and 8 bases at J, with 20 bases between the two ends. Germline V gene sequence: CDR1 SGHNT, CDR2 YENEEA. CDR3 nucleotides: TGTGCCAGCAGCTTAGATCGGTTGGGCGAGGGTGGACATGAGCAGTTCTTC. Translation: CASSLDRLGEGGHEQFF.

The table lists this clonotype with many counts. The gene calls are TRBV20-1 and TRBJ2-1; possibly TRBD2 for D (5 bases). The germline gives CDR1 DFQATT, CDR2 SNEGSKA (reference sequence). V lost 1 base to trimming and J lost 3 bases, with 7 bases between them. The CDR3 totals 13 residues. The CDR3 DNA follows: TGCAGTGCTAGAGGACTAAGCTACAATGAGCAGTTCTTC. This sequence encodes CSARGLSYNEQFF.

This clonotype was seen more than once but under ten times. The CDR3 loop is CASSSPLSAGVPNTGELFF. Written as DNA, the CDR3 is TGTGCCAGCAGTTCACCACTCAGTGCGGGAGTTCCGAACACCGGGGAGCTGTTTTTT. The chain has TRBV28 and TRBJ2-2; 7 bases are shared with TRBD2. The CDR3 sequence is 19 residues long. Germline values: CDR1 MDHEN, CDR2 SYDVKM. The V segment lost 4 bases and the J segment 0 bases; nucleotides outside the gene matches: 14.

The rearrangement links TRBV20-1 to TRBJ2-7; no definite D call. The CDR3 is 14 amino acids. Germline V lookup: CDR1 DFQATT, CDR2 SNEGSKA (reference sequence). The V end was cut by 0 bases, the J end by 1 base, with 10 bases between. The CDR3 DNA reads as TGCAGTGCTAGAGATCCCGGGTCTTCCTACGAGCAGTACTTC. Its protein product is CSARDPGSSYEQYF.

This clonotype was detected a few times. This sequence joins TRBV14 and TRBJ1-1, with no clear D. In germline, CDR1 is SGHDN, CDR2 FVKESK. V was cut by 1 base and J by 8 bases, with 8 bases left in between. The CDR3 length is 12 residues. The CDR3 DNA is TGTGCCAGCAGCCAAGGATACCGGGAAGCTTTCTTT. This gives the protein CASSQGYREAFF.

V is TRBV12-3 or TRBV12-4 and J is TRBJ2-7, with 8 bases identical to TRBD1. V trimming: 9 bases; J trimming: 3 bases; junction bases outside the gene matches: 7. This CDR3 region has 13 residues. The CDR3 region has the DNA TGTGCCAGTCTTCCTGGACAGGGCTACGAGCAGTACTTC. This translates into CASLPGQGYEQYF.